The 14 T cell receptor beta chains in this list originate from one sample, sequenced in a study of naive and memory T cell subsets. Findings and limits, study-wide: Possibly reflecting memory cells re-expressing CD45RA, a few larger clonotypes occurred in naive repertoires, especially CD8.

An equimolar mix of two oligonucleotides served as the beta constant-region primer for TRBC1 and TRBC2. Four rounds of PCR amplified the ligated cDNA using nested alpha and beta constant-region primers plus SP2. TCRdb called the UMI-ligation and nested PCR reads again in MiXCR, with one record for every CDR3 protein. Among roughly 100,000 distinct CDR3 sequences listed, about 14% were seen once. These receptors have no known antigen. Sequencing input: naive CD8+ T cells from blood. Receptors were obtained from a human donor in good health.

The chain employs TRBV4-2 and TRBJ2-2; possibly TRBD1 for D (7 bases). The CDR3 covers 16 residues. From germline, CDR1 is LGHNA and CDR2 YNFKEQ. V shed 1 base and J shed 3 bases, with 12 bases lying between them. Written as DNA, the CDR3 is TGTGCCAGCAGCCAAGTGCAGGGGGACTACACCGGGGAGCTGTTTTTT. This encodes CASSQVQGDYTGELFF.

There are many counts of this clonotype. V is TRBV15 and J is TRBJ2-1, with D possibly being TRBD2 (6 bases). The length of the CDR3 is 15 residues. Germline CDR1 LNHNV, CDR2 YYDKDF (reference sequence). The ends were cut back, 3 bases at V and 4 bases at J, with 13 bases in the middle. CDR3 coding DNA: TGTGCCACCAGCAGGGAAGGCGGGGTTTACAATGAGCAGTTCTTC. Translation: CATSREGGVYNEQFF. Complete variable domain (other parts from reference TRBV15 and TRBJ2-1): DAMVIQNPRYQVTQFGKPVTLSCSQTLNHNVMYWYQQKSSQAPKLLFHYYDKDFNNEADTPDNFQSRRPNTSFCFLDIRSPGLGDTAMYLCATSREGGVYNEQFFGPGTRLTVL.

Only a few counts were recorded for this clonotype. The rearrangement joins TRBV29-1 to TRBJ2-5; D possibly corresponds to TRBD1 (5 bases). CDR1 SQVTM and CDR2 ANQGSEA come from the germline V gene. The CDR3 runs 19 residues. Trimming removed 0 bases at V and 2 bases at J, with 25 bases between. The CDR3 DNA follows: TGCAGCGTTGAAGATGGTAGGGGCCAGCTTTTAGTGGGACAAGAGACCCAGTACTTC. Its translation is CSVEDGRGQLLVGQETQYF. The whole variable domain, filled in from reference TRBV29-1 and TRBJ2-5, reads SAVISQKPSRDICQRGTSLTIQCQVDSQVTMMFWYRQQPGQSLTLIATANQGSEATYESGFVIDKFPISRPNLTFSTLTVSNMSPEDSSIYLCSVEDGRGQLLVGQETQYFGPGTRLLVL.

This clonotype was detected ten times or more. The chain is built from TRBV19 and TRBJ2-1; TRBD1 aligns across 10 bases. V lost 5 bases and J lost 12; bases outside the gene matches: 13. Germline V CDR1 and CDR2: LNHDA, SQIVND (reference sequence). The CDR3 is 15 amino acids. CDR3 amino acids: CASSPRTGGLAGQFF. DNA of the CDR3: TGTGCCAGTAGTCCAAGGACAGGGGGACTCGCGGGGCAGTTCTTC.

A few counts support this clonotype. This chain joins TRBV28 and TRBJ2-5; the D gene is possibly TRBD1 (6 bases). The CDR3 sequence is 13 residues long. V was shortened by 3 bases and J by 5 bases, with 10 bases between the two germline ends. Germline CDR1 reads MDHEN; CDR2 reads SYDVKM. The chain's CDR3 is CASSLGARETQYF. DNA for the CDR3: TGTGCCAGCAGTTTGGGGGCGCGGGAGACCCAGTACTTC.

This clonotype was detected many times. The genes are TRBV11-3 and TRBJ2-1; D may be TRBD2 (6 bases). The V end was cut by 0 bases, the J end by 0 bases, with 9 bases between. This CDR3 contains 16 residues. Germline V gene lookup returns CDR1 SGHNT and CDR2 YENEEA. CDR3 DNA: TGTGCCAGCAGCTTAGAACGACTAGGCTCCTACAATGAGCAGTTCTTC. Its translation is CASSLERLGSYNEQFF.

The chain uses TRBV18 and TRBJ2-3; D is perhaps TRBD2 (6 bases). V was clipped by 2 bases and J by 5 bases, with 11 bases between them. The CDR3 extends over 14 amino acids. From germline, CDR1 is KGHSH and CDR2 LQKENI. Here the CDR3 DNA reads TGTGCCAGCTCACCATGGAGGGAGATAGATACGCAGTATTTT. Translation gives CASSPWREIDTQYF.

This clonotype was found many times. J is TRBJ2-1 and V is TRBV7-9; 8 bases map to TRBD1. The CDR3 is made up of 14 amino acids. Losses at the gene ends were 5 bases for V and 7 bases for J; bases not matched to a gene: 7. Germline CDR1 is SEHNR and CDR2 is FQNEAQ (reference sequence). DNA of the CDR3: TGTGCCAGCAGCCTCGGACAGGGCGGGAATGAGCAGTTCTTC. This sequence encodes CASSLGQGGNEQFF.

The chain employs TRBV4-1 and TRBJ2-1; 8 positions match TRBD1. CDR3 length equals 15 residues. The germline gives CDR1 MGHRA, CDR2 YSYEKL. After removal of 3 bases from V and 0 bases from J, the junction contained 1 base not matched to a gene. CDR3 bases: TGCGCCAGCAGCCACGGACAGGGCTCCTACAATGAGCAGTTCTTC. Translated, it gives CASSHGQGSYNEQFF.

In its sample, this clonotype was seen a few times. The V and J genes are TRBV19 and TRBJ2-5, with D maybe TRBD2 (6 bases). The CDR3 has 16 residues. The germline V gene encodes CDR1 LNHDA and CDR2 SQIVND (reference sequence). Trimming removed 4 bases from V and 5 bases from J, with 20 bases in between. CDR3 region: CASSSRLFGSLETQYF. Here the CDR3 DNA reads TGTGCCAGTAGTAGCCGGTTATTCGGGAGTTTGGAGACCCAGTACTTC.

This clonotype was detected a few times. The chain is built from TRBV4-3 and TRBJ1-6, with D possibly being TRBD1 (5 bases). Germline lookup yields CDR1 LGHNA and CDR2 YSLEER. The CDR3 is made up of 13 amino acids. Trimming took off 0 bases at V and 12 bases at J, with 9 bases between the two ends. CDR3 residues: CASSQDRDRPLHF. CDR3 DNA sequence: TGCGCCAGCAGCCAAGATCGGGACCGACCCCTCCACTTT.

The chain combines TRBV24-1 with TRBJ2-7; D is uncertain. The V gene lost 7 bases and the J gene lost 5 bases, with 11 bases spanning the gap. This CDR3 is built from 12 residues. Per the germline V gene, CDR1 is KGHDR and CDR2 is SFDVKD. The CDR3 bases are TGTGCCACCAGAGACGCTGCTAACGAGCAGTACTTC. Its protein is CATRDAANEQYF.

The chain uses TRBV4-1 and TRBJ2-1; D gene uncertain. CDR1 is MGHRA, CDR2 YSYEKL, per germline. V was clipped by 4 bases and J by 0 bases, with 13 bases between them. The CDR3 is made up of 16 amino acids. The CDR3 sequence: CASSPQHIGSYNEQFF. CDR3 nucleotides: TGCGCCAGCAGCCCGCAGCACATCGGCTCCTACAATGAGCAGTTCTTC.

The genes are TRBV24-1 and TRBJ2-1; 9 bases match TRBD1. Germline CDR1 and CDR2: KGHDR and SFDVKD. V lost 2 bases to trimming and J lost 5 bases; unmatched junction nucleotides: 6. The CDR3 is 16 residues long. CDR3 in DNA: TGTGCCACCAGTGATTCGACAGGGGGGTCCCACAATGAGCAGTTCTTC. Translation gives CATSDSTGGSHNEQFF.